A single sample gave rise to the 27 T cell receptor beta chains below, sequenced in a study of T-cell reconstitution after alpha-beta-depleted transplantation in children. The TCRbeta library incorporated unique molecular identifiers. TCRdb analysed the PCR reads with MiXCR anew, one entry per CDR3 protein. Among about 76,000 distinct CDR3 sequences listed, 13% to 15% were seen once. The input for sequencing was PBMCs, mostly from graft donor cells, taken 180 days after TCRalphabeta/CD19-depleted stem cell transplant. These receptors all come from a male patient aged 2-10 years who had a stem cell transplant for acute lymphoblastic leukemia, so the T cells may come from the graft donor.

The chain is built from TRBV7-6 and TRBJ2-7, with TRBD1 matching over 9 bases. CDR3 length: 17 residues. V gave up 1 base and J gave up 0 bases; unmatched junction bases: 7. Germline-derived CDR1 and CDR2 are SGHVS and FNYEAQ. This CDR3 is CASSLELGTGTSYEQYF. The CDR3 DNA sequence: TGTGCCAGCAGCTTAGAACTCGGGACAGGGACCTCCTACGAGCAGTACTTC.

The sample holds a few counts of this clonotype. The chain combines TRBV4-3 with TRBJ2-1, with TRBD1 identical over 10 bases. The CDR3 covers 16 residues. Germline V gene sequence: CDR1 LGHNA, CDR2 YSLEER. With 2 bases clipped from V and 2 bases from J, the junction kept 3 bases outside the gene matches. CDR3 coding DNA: TGCGCCAGCAGCCAATCCGGGACAGGGGCCTACAATGAGCAGTTCTTC. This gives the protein CASSQSGTGAYNEQFF.

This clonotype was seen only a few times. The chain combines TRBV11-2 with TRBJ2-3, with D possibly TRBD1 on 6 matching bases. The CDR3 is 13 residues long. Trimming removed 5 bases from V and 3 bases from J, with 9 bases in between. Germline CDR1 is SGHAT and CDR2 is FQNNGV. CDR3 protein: CASSLDRTDTQYF. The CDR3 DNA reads TGTGCCAGCAGCCTTGACAGGACAGATACGCAGTATTTT.

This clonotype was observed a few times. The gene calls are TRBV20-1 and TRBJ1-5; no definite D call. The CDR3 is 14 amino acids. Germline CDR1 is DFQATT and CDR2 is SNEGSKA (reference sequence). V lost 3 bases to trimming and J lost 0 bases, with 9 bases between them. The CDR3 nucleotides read TGCAGTGCTAGGTGGCAGCTTAGCAATCAGCCCCAGCATTTT. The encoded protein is CSARWQLSNQPQHF.

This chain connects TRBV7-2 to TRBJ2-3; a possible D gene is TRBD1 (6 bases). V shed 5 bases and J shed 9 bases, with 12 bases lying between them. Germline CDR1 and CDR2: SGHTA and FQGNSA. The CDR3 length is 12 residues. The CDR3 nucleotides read TGTGCCAGCAGCGCAAACAGGGTCACGCAGTATTTT. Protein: CASSANRVTQYF.

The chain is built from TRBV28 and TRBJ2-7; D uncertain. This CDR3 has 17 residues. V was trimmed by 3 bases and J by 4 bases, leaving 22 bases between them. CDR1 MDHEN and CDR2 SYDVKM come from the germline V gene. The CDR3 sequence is CASSFRVPLSKLYEQYF. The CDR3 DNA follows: TGTGCCAGCAGTTTCCGGGTACCACTTTCTAAGTTGTACGAGCAGTACTTC.

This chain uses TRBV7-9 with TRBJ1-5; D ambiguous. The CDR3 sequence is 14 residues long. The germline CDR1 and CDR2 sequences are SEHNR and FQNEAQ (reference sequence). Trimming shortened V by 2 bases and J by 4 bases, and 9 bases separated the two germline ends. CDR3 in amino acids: CASSLTPSNQPQHF. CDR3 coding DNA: TGTGCCAGCAGCTTAACCCCCTCGAATCAGCCCCAGCATTTT.

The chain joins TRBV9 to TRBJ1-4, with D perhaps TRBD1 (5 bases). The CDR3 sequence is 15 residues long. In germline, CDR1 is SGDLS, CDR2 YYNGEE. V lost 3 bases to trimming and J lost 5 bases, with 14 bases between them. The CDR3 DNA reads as TGTGCCAGCAGCGGCCCCGCAGGGAGGAATGAAAAACTGTTTTTT. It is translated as CASSGPAGRNEKLFF.

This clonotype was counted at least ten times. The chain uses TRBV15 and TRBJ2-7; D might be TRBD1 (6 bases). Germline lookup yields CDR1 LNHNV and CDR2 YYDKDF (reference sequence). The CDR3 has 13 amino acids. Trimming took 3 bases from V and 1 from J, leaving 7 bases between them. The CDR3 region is CATSRDRSYEQYF. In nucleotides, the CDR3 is TGTGCCACCAGCAGGGACAGATCCTACGAGCAGTACTTC.

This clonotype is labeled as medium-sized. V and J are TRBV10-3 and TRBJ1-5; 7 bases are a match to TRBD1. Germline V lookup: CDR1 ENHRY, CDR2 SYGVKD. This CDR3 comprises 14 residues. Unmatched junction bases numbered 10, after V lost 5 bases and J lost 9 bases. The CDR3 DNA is TGTGCCATCAGTTGGACAGGCCCCCCATCGCCCCAGCATTTT. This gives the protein CAISWTGPPSPQHF.

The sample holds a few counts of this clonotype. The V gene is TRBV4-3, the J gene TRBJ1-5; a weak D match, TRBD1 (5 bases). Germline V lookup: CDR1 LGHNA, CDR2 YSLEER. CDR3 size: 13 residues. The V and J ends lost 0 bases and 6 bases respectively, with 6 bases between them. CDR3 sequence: CASSQDRGQPQHF. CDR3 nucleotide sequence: TGCGCCAGCAGCCAAGATAGGGGTCAGCCCCAGCATTTT.

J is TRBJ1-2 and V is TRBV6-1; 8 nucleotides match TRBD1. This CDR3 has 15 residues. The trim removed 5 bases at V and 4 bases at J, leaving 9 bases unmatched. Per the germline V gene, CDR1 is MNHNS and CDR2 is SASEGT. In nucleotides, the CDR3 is TGTGCCAGCAGTACCCTTTCCGGGACAGGCTATGGCTACACCTTC. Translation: CASSTLSGTGYGYTF.

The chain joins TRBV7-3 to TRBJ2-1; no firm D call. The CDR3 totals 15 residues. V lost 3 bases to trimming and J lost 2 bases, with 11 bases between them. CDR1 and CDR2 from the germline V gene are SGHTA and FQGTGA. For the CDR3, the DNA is TGTGCCAGCAGCTTCCGGAGATCTGCCTACAATGAGCAGTTCTTC. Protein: CASSFRRSAYNEQFF.

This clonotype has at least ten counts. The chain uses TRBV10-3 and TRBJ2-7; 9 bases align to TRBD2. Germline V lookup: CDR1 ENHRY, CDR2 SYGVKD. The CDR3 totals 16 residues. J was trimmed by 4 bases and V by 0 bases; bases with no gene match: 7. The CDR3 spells CAISESSAGGGYEQYF. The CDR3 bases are TGTGCCATCAGTGAGTCCTCAGCGGGAGGTGGATACGAGCAGTACTTC.

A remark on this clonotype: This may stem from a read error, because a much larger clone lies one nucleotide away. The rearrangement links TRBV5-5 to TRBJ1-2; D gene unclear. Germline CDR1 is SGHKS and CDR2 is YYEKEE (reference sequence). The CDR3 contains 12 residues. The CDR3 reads CASTLEGWGYTF. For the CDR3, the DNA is TGTGCCAGCACCTTGGAGGGTTGGGGCTACACCTTC.

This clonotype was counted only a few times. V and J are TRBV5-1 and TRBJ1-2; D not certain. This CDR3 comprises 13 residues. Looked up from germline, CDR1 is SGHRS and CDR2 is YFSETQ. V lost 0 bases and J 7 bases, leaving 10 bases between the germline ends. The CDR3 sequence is CASSLAGIGGYTF. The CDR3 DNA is TGCGCCAGCAGCTTGGCCGGGATTGGTGGCTACACCTTC.

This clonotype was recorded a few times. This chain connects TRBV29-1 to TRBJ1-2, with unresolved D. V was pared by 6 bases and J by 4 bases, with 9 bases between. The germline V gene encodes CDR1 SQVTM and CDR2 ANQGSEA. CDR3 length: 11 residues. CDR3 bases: TGCAGCGTCGTGGGTAGCTATGGCTACACCTTC. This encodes CSVVGSYGYTF.

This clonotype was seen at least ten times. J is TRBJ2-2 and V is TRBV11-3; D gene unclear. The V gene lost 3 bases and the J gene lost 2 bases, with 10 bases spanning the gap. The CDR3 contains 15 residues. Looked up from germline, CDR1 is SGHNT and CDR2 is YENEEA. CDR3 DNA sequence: TGTGCCAGCAGCTTGGGTCAGAGTAACACCGGGGAGCTGTTTTTT. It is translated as CASSLGQSNTGELFF. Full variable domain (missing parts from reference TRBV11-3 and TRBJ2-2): EAGVVQSPRYKIIEKKQPVAFWCNPISGHNTLYWYLQNLGQGPELLIRYENEEAVDDSQLPKDRFSAERLKGVDSTLKIQPAELGDSAVYLCASSLGQSNTGELFFGEGSRLTVL.

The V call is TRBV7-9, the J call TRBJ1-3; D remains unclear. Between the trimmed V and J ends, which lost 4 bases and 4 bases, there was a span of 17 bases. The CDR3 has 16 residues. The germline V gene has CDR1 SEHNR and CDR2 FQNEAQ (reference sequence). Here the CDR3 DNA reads TGTGCCAGCAGCTCTACCCGGCCGCATCCCGGAAACACCATATATTTT. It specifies CASSSTRPHPGNTIYF. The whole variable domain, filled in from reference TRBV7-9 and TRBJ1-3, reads DTGVSQNPRHKITKRGQNVTFRCDPISEHNRLYWYRQTLGQGPEFLTYFQNEAQLEKSRLLSDRFSAERPKGSFSTLEIQRTEQGDSAMYLCASSSTRPHPGNTIYFGEGSWLTVV.

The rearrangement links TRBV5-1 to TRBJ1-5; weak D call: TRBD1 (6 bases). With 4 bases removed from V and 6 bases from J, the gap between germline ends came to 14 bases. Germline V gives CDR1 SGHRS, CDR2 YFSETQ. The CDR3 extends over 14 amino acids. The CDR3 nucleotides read TGCGCCAGCAGCGAAGGGGGGACGACTCAGCCCCAGCATTTT. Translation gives CASSEGGTTQPQHF.

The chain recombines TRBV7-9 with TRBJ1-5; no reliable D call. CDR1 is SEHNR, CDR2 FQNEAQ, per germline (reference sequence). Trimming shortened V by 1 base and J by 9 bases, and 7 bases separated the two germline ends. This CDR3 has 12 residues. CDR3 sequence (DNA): TGTGCCAGCAGCTTAGGGAAACGGCCCCAGCATTTT. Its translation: CASSLGKRPQHF.

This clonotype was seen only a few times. The CDR3 protein is CSANPVRGGYEQYF. CDR3 bases: TGCAGTGCTAACCCAGTTCGGGGTGGCTACGAGCAGTACTTC. The chain recombines TRBV20-1 with TRBJ2-7; D is possibly TRBD2 (5 bases). V shed 4 bases and J shed 3 bases, with 16 bases lying between them. Germline V gene data show CDR1 as DFQATT and CDR2 as SNEGSKA (reference sequence). This CDR3 has 14 residues.

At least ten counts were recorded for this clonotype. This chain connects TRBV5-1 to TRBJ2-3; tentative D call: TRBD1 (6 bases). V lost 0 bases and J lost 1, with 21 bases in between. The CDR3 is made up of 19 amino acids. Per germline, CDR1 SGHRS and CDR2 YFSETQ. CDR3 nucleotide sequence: TGCGCCAGCAGCTTGGCCGGACTTGGGGGCCGAGGGGGCACAGATACGCAGTATTTT. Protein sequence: CASSLAGLGGRGGTDTQYF. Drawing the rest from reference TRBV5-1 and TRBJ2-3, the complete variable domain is KAGVTQTPRYLIKTRGQQVTLSCSPISGHRSVSWYQQTPGQGLQFLFEYFSETQRNKGNFPGRFSGRQFSNSRSEMNVSTLELGDSALYLCASSLAGLGGRGGTDTQYFGPGTRLTVL.

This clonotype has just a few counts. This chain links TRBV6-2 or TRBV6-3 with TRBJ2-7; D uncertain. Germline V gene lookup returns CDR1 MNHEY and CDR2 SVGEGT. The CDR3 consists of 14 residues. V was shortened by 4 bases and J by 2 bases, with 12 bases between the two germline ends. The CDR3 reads CASSSRLGPYEQYF. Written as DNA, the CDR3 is TGTGCCAGCAGTTCCAGACTTGGCCCCTACGAGCAGTACTTC.

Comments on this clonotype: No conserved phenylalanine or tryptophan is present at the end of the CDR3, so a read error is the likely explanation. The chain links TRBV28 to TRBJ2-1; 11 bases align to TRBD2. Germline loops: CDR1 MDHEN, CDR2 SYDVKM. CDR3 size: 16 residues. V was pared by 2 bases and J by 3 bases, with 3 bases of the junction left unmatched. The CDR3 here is CASSLRTSGHYNEQFL. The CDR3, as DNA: TGTGCCAGCAGTTTACGGACTAGCGGGCACTACAATGAGCAGTTCTTA.

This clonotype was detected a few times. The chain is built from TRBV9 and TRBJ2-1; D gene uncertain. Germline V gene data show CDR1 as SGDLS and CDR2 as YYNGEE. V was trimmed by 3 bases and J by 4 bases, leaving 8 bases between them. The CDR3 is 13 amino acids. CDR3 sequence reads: CASSGDGYNEQFF. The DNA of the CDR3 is TGTGCCAGCAGCGGAGACGGATACAATGAGCAGTTCTTC.

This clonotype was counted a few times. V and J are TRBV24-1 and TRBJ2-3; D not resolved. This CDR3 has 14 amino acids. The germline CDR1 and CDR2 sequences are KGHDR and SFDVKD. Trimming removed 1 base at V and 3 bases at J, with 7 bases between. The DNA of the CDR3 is TGTGCCACCAGTGATTTAAGACTTACAGATACGCAGTATTTT. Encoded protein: CATSDLRLTDTQYF.